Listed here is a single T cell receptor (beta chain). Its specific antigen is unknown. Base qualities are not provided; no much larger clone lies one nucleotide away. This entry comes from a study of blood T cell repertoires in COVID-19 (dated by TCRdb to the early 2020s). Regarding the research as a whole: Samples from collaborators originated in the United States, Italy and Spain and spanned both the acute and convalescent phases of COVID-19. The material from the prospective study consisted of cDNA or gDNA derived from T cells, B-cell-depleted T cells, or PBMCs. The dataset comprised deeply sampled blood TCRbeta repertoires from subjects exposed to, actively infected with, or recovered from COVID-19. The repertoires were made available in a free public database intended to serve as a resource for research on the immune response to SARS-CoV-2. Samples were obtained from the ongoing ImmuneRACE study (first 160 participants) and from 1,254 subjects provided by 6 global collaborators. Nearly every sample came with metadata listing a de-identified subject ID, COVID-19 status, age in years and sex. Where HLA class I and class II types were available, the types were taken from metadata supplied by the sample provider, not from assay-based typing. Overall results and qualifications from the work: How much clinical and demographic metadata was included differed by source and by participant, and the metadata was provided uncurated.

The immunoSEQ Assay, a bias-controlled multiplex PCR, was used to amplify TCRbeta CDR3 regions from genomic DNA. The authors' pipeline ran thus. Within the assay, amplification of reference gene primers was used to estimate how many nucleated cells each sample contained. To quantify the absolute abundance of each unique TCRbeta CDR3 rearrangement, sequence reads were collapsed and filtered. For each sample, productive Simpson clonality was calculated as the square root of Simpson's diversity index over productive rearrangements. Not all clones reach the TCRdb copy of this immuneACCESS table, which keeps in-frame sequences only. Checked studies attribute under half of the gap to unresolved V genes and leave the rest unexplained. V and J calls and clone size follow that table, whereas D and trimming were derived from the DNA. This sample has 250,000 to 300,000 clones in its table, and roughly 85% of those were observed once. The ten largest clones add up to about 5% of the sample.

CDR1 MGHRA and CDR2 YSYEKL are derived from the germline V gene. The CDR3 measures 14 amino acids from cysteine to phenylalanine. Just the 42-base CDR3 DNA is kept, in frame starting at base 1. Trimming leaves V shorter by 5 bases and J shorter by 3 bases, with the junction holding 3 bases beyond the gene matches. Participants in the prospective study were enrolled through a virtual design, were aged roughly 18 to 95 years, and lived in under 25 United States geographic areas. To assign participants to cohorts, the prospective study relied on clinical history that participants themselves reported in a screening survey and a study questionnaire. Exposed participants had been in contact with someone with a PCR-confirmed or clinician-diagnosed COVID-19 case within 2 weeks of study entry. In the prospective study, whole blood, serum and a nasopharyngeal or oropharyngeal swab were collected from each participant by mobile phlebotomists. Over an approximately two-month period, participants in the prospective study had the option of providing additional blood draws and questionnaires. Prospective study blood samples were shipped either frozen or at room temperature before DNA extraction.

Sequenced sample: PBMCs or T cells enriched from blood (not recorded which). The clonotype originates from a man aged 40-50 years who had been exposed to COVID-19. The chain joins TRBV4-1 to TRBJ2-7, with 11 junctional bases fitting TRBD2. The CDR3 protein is CASSSTSGSYEQYF. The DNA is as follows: TGCGCCAGCAGCTCCACTAGCGGGAGCTACGAGCAGTACTTC.